The 27 T cell receptor beta chains reported below all come from one sample, sequenced in a study of blood T cells in healthy people across ages. It was with a sample-barcoded 5' primer and a J-beta primer mix that a second PCR of about 6 to 12 cycles was run. TCRdb called the 5' RACE reads again in MiXCR, with one record for every CDR3 protein. The table records some 1,800,000 distinct CDR3 sequences, about two fifths of them present only once. Sequencing used blood. These receptor sequences come from a human donor in good health.

The V gene is TRBV27, the J gene TRBJ2-1; TRBD2 agrees at 10 bases. This CDR3 is 15 amino acids long. The trim removed 7 bases at V and 5 bases at J, leaving 8 bases unmatched. Germline loops: CDR1 MNHEY, CDR2 SMNVEV (reference sequence). CDR3 protein: CASKPGLAMNNEQFF. The CDR3 DNA follows: TGTGCCAGCAAGCCGGGACTAGCGATGAACAATGAGCAGTTCTTC.

The V and J genes are TRBV9 and TRBJ1-2, with 7 nucleotides matching TRBD1. The CDR3 runs 15 residues. Germline values: CDR1 SGDLS, CDR2 YYNGEE. Losses at the gene ends were 3 bases for V and 8 bases for J; bases not matched to a gene: 13. CDR3 residues: CASSETGTENSGYTF. CDR3 bases: TGTGCCAGCAGCGAAACCGGGACAGAGAATTCGGGCTACACCTTC.

The J gene is TRBJ2-1, the V gene TRBV29-1, with 10 bases fitting TRBD2. J gave up 7 bases and V 3 bases, and 3 bases lay outside the gene matches. Germline values: CDR1 SQVTM, CDR2 ANQGSEA. The CDR3 spans 13 residues. This chain's CDR3 is CSVEVTSGNEQFF. The DNA for the CDR3 is TGCAGCGTTGAGGTGACTAGCGGGAATGAGCAGTTCTTC.

This chain connects TRBV12-3 or TRBV12-4 to TRBJ1-3; D unresolved. This CDR3 has 14 residues. The germline V and J ends were trimmed by 6 bases and 3 bases, with 12 bases remaining between them. The CDR3 DNA sequence: TGTGCCAGCAGCCCCACACGGGTTGGAAACACCATATATTTT. Residues: CASSPTRVGNTIYF.

This clonotype has just one count. The V and J genes are TRBV5-6 and TRBJ2-3; D unresolved. The germline V gene encodes CDR1 SGHDT and CDR2 YYEEEE. The length of the CDR3 is 11 residues. V was clipped by 2 bases and J by 7 bases, with 5 bases between them. The CDR3 here is CASSFQHTQYF. CDR3 in DNA: TGTGCCAGCAGCTTTCAGCATACGCAGTATTTT.

The chain joins TRBV2 to TRBJ2-3; D not resolved. CDR3 size: 15 residues. The V end was cut by 4 bases, the J end by 1 base, with 12 bases between. Germline values: CDR1 SNHLY, CDR2 FYNNEI. The chain's CDR3 is CASSATTTRTDTQYF. The CDR3 bases are TGTGCCAGCAGTGCCACGACAACCCGCACAGATACGCAGTATTTT.

This clonotype turned up a few times. The chain combines TRBV4-3 with TRBJ2-3; D perhaps matches TRBD2 (5 bases). V shed 1 base and J shed 4 bases, with 12 bases lying between them. This CDR3 is 15 amino acids long. Germline V CDR1 and CDR2: LGHNA, YSLEER. This CDR3 is CASSQGYSEADTQYF. The CDR3 nucleotides read TGCGCCAGCAGCCAAGGATACTCGGAGGCAGATACGCAGTATTTT.

V usage is TRBV5-5 and J usage is TRBJ1-5; D is uncertain. Germline V gene sequence: CDR1 SGHKS, CDR2 YYEKEE (reference sequence). V was trimmed by 3 bases and J by 3 bases, leaving 13 bases between them. The CDR3 extends over 15 amino acids. The CDR3: CASSWSGPDNQPQHF. DNA for the CDR3: TGTGCCAGCAGCTGGAGCGGGCCAGACAATCAGCCCCAGCATTTT. The full variable domain, rest sourced from reference TRBV5-5 and TRBJ1-5, is DAGVTQSPTHLIKTRGQQVTLRCSPISGHKSVSWYQQVLGQGPQFIFQYYEKEERGRGNFPDRFSARQFPNYSSELNVNALLLGDSALYLCASSWSGPDNQPQHFGDGTRLSIL.

The sample holds a few counts of this clonotype. V usage is TRBV6-5 and J usage is TRBJ1-3, with 7 bases lining up with TRBD1. The CDR3 runs 15 residues. Trimming took 2 bases from V and 4 from J; bases not matched to a gene: 5. Per germline, CDR1 MNHEY and CDR2 SVGAGI. The CDR3 loop is CASSYQGVEGNTIYF. The CDR3 DNA follows: TGTGCCAGCAGTTACCAGGGGGTAGAAGGAAACACCATATATTTT.

The CDR3 loop reads CASTGQYYEQYF. CDR3 in DNA: TGTGCCAGCACGGGACAGTACTACGAGCAGTACTTC. The rearrangement uses TRBV2 and TRBJ2-7; 7 bases align to TRBD1. The junction had 3 bases not matched to a gene; V was cut back by 7 bases and J by 3 bases. The germline gives CDR1 SNHLY, CDR2 FYNNEI. This CDR3 comprises 12 residues.

This clonotype showed up just a few times. The chain recombines TRBV20-1 with TRBJ1-2; D might be TRBD1 (6 bases). Per the germline V gene, CDR1 is DFQATT and CDR2 is SNEGSKA (reference sequence). V lost 3 bases, J lost 7 bases, and 15 bases lay in between. The CDR3 has 13 amino acids. CDR3 residues: CSARDSTLFGYTF. Here the CDR3 DNA reads TGCAGTGCTAGGGACAGTACCCTATTTGGCTACACCTTC.

Turning to this clonotype: The junction departs from the called germline gene at one end, perhaps through a read error. The chain recombines TRBV6-6 with TRBJ1-2, with 7 bases matching TRBD1. In germline, CDR1 is MNHNY, CDR2 SVGAGI (reference sequence). The CDR3 runs 17 residues. The CDR3 bases are TGTGCCAGCAGCCGCGCCGTTGTAGGGGGCGCTAACTATGACTACACCTTC. Residues: CASSRAVVGGANYDYTF.

The V and J genes are TRBV6-2 or TRBV6-3 and TRBJ2-5; TRBD1 matches at 8 bases. V lost 10 bases to trimming and J lost 2 bases; unmatched junction nucleotides: 9. The CDR3 contains 14 residues. In germline, CDR1 is MNHEY, CDR2 SVGEGT. The chain's CDR3 is CAISYDRGQETQYF. DNA for the CDR3: TGTGCCATCTCTTACGACAGGGGACAAGAGACCCAGTACTTC.

With respect to this clonotype: Germline and junction disagree at one end, which may indicate a read error. The chain joins TRBV5-1 to TRBJ2-5, with D uncertain. The better agreement between TRBJ2-7 and the DNA end casts doubt on the J call. The CDR3 consists of 12 residues. Germline V gene data show CDR1 as SGHRS and CDR2 as YFSETQ. CDR3 coding DNA: TGCGCCAGCGGCTTCTCGTCGGACGAGCAGTACTTC. Protein sequence: CASGFSSDEQYF.

Comments on this clonotype: The junction departs from the called germline gene at one end, perhaps through a read error. The rearrangement uses TRBV7-9 and TRBJ2-7; D unresolved. CDR1 is SEHNR, CDR2 FQNEAQ, per germline (reference sequence). The CDR3 runs to 13 residues. CDR3: CASGFPGSYEQYF. DNA for the CDR3: TGTGCCAGCGGCTTCCCAGGCTCCTACGAGCAGTACTTC.

The chain uses TRBV29-1 and TRBJ1-2, with a possible D match to TRBD1 (5 bases). The CDR3 spans 14 residues. Trimming cost V 0 bases and J 5 bases, with 13 bases left between them. Germline V gives CDR1 SQVTM, CDR2 ANQGSEA. CDR3 DNA: TGCAGCGTTGAAGATCTTCAGGGTGGATATGGCTACACCTTC. Encoded protein: CSVEDLQGGYGYTF.

The CDR3 protein is CASSVGQRTGSYNEQFF. CDR3 DNA: TGTGCCAGCAGCGTAGGTCAGAGAACCGGCTCCTACAATGAGCAGTTCTTC. The chain carries TRBV9 and TRBJ2-1; D ambiguous. The V and J ends lost 0 bases and 0 bases respectively, with 13 bases between them. The CDR3 consists of 17 residues. Germline V gives CDR1 SGDLS, CDR2 YYNGEE.

In this sample, this clonotype turned up a few times. This chain uses TRBV7-8 with TRBJ2-1; TRBD2 aligns across 10 bases. There are 16 residues in the CDR3. Losses at the gene ends were 1 base for V and 9 bases for J; bases not matched to a gene: 9. Germline assignment: CDR1 SGHVS and CDR2 FQNEAQ. Here the CDR3 DNA reads TGTGCCAGCAGCTTAGGTTCCGGGACTAGCGAGGGTGAGCAGTTCTTC. It specifies CASSLGSGTSEGEQFF.

The chain carries TRBV12-3 or TRBV12-4 and TRBJ2-3; D perhaps matches TRBD2 (6 bases). The CDR3 totals 13 residues. V lost 7 bases, J lost 6 bases, and 14 bases lay in between. For the CDR3, the DNA is TGTGCCAGCATGGGCAGGGCGGGGGATACGCAGTATTTT. Encoded protein: CASMGRAGDTQYF.

This chain joins TRBV5-6 and TRBJ2-3; D remains ambiguous. The V gene lost 4 bases and the J gene lost 0 bases, with 12 bases spanning the gap. CDR3 length: 15 amino acids. Germline CDR1 is SGHDT and CDR2 is YYEEEE. Here the CDR3 reads CASSRTPRSTDTQYF. In nucleotides, the CDR3 is TGTGCCAGCAGCCGGACCCCTCGGAGCACAGATACGCAGTATTTT.

The chain recombines TRBV20-1 with TRBJ2-4; D is possibly TRBD2 (5 bases). The DNA end is a closer match to TRBJ2-7, so the J assignment may be wrong. Germline V gene lookup returns CDR1 DFQATT and CDR2 SNEGSKA (reference sequence). CDR3 size: 14 residues. The DNA for the CDR3 is TGCAGTGCTAGAGCACTAGTGCGGTCCTACGAGCAGTACTTC. The encoded protein is CSARALVRSYEQYF.

The rearrangement joins TRBV12-3 or TRBV12-4 to TRBJ2-5; TRBD2 matches 7 bases. The J call is doubtful: the DNA matches TRBJ2-7 better. The CDR3 totals 15 residues. In DNA form, the CDR3 reads TGTGCCAGCAGTTTGGCGGGGAGGGCACTCGGCGAGCAGTACTTC. As protein: CASSLAGRALGEQYF.

The V gene is TRBV3-1, the J gene TRBJ1-2; D call uncertain. This CDR3 is built from 13 residues. The V and J ends lost 4 bases and 6 bases respectively, with 12 bases between them. Germline CDR1 is LGHDT and CDR2 is YNNKEL (reference sequence). CDR3 amino acids: CASSPSESHGYTF. In nucleotides, the CDR3 is TGTGCCAGCAGCCCCTCCGAGTCCCATGGCTACACCTTC.

This chain joins TRBV4-1 and TRBJ1-2; D is undetermined. Germline CDR1 reads MGHRA; CDR2 reads YSYEKL. V was pared by 4 bases and J by 5 bases, with 17 bases between. CDR3 length: 15 residues. DNA for the CDR3: TGCGCCAGCAGCCCGCGTCGTTTGGGGATATATGGCTACACCTTC. Protein: CASSPRRLGIYGYTF.

This chain connects TRBV5-4 to TRBJ2-7; 8 bases align to TRBD1. The germline CDR1 and CDR2 sequences are SGHNT and YYREEE (reference sequence). This CDR3 region has 14 residues. The ends lost 4 bases at V and 2 bases at J; junction bases unmatched: 5. The CDR3 loop reads CASSPGGETYEQYF. The CDR3 DNA reads as TGTGCCAGCAGCCCAGGGGGCGAAACCTACGAGCAGTACTTC.

This clonotype was observed a few times. The CDR3 loop reads CASSLATGQGAGHTQYF. Here the CDR3 DNA reads TGTGCCAGCAGCTTAGCGACGGGACAGGGGGCGGGACATACGCAGTATTTT. This sequence joins TRBV5-6 and TRBJ2-3, with 12 bases matching TRBD1. The CDR3 has 17 amino acids. With V trimmed by 2 bases and J by 7 bases, 11 bases remained unmatched. Germline V gene data show CDR1 as SGHDT and CDR2 as YYEEEE.

The J gene is TRBJ2-5, the V gene TRBV18, with D unresolved. Germline CDR1 KGHSH, CDR2 LQKENI. This CDR3 has 13 amino acids. V lost 9 bases and J lost 5, with 16 bases in between. CDR3 amino acids: CASRPKGMETQYF. CDR3 nucleotide sequence: TGTGCCAGTCGTCCCAAAGGAATGGAGACCCAGTACTTC. The full variable domain, in which reference TRBV18 and TRBJ2-5 provide the parts outside the CDR3, is NAGVMQNPRHLVRRRGQEARLRCSPMKGHSHVYWYRQLPEEGLKFMVYLQKENIIDESGMPKERFSAEFPKEGPSILRIQQVVRGDSAAYFCASRPKGMETQYFGPGTRLLVL.